Reported below is one T cell receptor (beta chain). The data were obtained in a study of blood T cell repertoires in COVID-19. Study at large: Spain, Italy and the United States supplied samples that represented acute and convalescent COVID-19. PBMCs, B-cell-depleted T cells, or T cells provided the cDNA or gDNA that made up the material.

The CDR3 is 14 residues long. Trimming took off 1 base at V and 9 bases at J, with 10 bases between the two ends. The germline V gene has CDR1 SGHTA and CDR2 FQGNSA. Per the authors' pipeline: Amplification of reference gene primers was used by the study to estimate nucleated cell counts. This table comes from immunoSEQ multiplex PCR, and its TCRdb copy is limited to in-frame clones, with some not included. D and trimming come from the DNA, and the V and J calls and clone size come from that table. In the table there are approximately 180,000 clones, roughly 85% of which are singletons. This rearrangement joins TRBV7-2 to TRBJ1-6, with unresolved D. Sample: peripheral blood. This sequence was found in a woman in her 70s with acute or convalescent COVID-19. The CDR3 here is CASSLDLRFSPLHF. The DNA of the CDR3 is TGTGCCAGCAGCTTAGACCTGAGATTTTCACCCCTCCACTTT.